This T cell receptor beta chain was found in a study of blood T cell repertoires in COVID-19. For the study at large: Spain, Italy and the United States supplied samples that represented acute and convalescent COVID-19. Nucleic acid was either cDNA or gDNA, and it came from T cells, B-cell-depleted T cells, or PBMCs.

Original analysis: Reference gene primer amplification in the assay estimated nucleated cell counts. Sequenced by immunoSEQ multiplex PCR; TCRdb stores in-frame clones only, minus some. That table gives V, J and clone size, and the DNA gave D and trimming. The table lists fewer than 150,000 clones, around 73% of them singletons. From germline, CDR1 is SGHTA and CDR2 FQGTGA. The CDR3 covers 14 residues. V was shortened by 2 bases and J by 7 bases, with 12 bases between the two germline ends. The chain carries TRBV7-3 and TRBJ2-1; weak D call: TRBD2 (6 bases). The receptor was isolated from a man in his fifties or sixties who had recovered from COVID-19. The sequencing sample was made of peripheral blood. The CDR3 region has the DNA TGTGCCAGCAGCTTAGGAGGTCGGGGGAATGAGCAGTTCTTC. Its protein is CASSLGGRGNEQFF.